This T cell receptor (beta chain) appears in the sequencing data of a study of T cell responses to AZD1222 COVID-19 vaccine. The CDR3 has 17 amino acids. From germline, CDR1 is KGHSH and CDR2 LQKENI. Trimming left V 4 bases short and J 1 base short, with 16 bases between. The protocol was immunoSEQ multiplex PCR, while the TCRdb copy is restricted to in-frame clones and leaves out a portion. Of around 110,000 clones in the sample, roughly nine tenths were seen once. This receptor was obtained from an adult in good health. The V and J genes are TRBV18 and TRBJ2-2; a weak D match, TRBD1 (6 bases). Sequences were derived from peripheral blood, sampled on day 0 of AZD1222 vaccination. The CDR3 DNA reads TGTGCCAGCTCACAGACTTCGGGACAAAAGAACACCGGGGAGCTGTTTTTT. Residues: CASSQTSGQKNTGELFF.